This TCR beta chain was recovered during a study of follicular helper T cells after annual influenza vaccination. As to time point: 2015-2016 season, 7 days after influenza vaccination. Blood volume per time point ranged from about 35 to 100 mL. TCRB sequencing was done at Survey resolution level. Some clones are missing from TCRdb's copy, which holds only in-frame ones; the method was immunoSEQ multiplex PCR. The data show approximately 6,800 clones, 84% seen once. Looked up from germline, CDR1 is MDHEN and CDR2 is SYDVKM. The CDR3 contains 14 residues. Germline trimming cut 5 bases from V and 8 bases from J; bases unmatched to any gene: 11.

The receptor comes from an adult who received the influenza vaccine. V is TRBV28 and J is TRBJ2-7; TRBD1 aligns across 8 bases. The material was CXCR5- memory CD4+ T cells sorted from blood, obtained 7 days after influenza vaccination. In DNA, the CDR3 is TGTGCCAGCAGTACTTCCGGGACAGGAGGGAAGCAGTACTTC. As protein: CASSTSGTGGKQYF.